Presented here are 5 T cell receptor beta chains from one specimen sequenced in a study of T cell responses to AZD1222 COVID-19 vaccine. Clones were read by immunoSEQ multiplex PCR, and TCRdb kept only the in-frame ones, dropping some. The sample records some 150,000 clones, approximately 88% being singletons. This specimen consisted of peripheral blood, obtained on day 0 of AZD1222 vaccination. The origin of the receptors is an adult in good health.

The V gene is TRBV5-6, the J gene TRBJ1-2; 10 positions agree with TRBD1. After removal of 4 bases from V and 4 bases from J, the junction contained 7 bases not matched to a gene. In germline, CDR1 is SGHDT, CDR2 YYEEEE. CDR3 length equals 15 residues. The CDR3 here is CASSPAGTGVYGYTF. The DNA of the CDR3 is TGTGCCAGCAGCCCCGCCGGGACAGGGGTCTATGGCTACACCTTC.

The J gene is TRBJ1-4, the V gene TRBV7-2, with TRBD1 as a possible D gene (5 bases). Germline V lookup: CDR1 SGHTA, CDR2 FQGNSA. V was trimmed by 3 bases and J by 4 bases, leaving 12 bases between them. This CDR3 is built from 15 residues. The chain's CDR3 is CASSFDKGRNEKLFF. The CDR3 DNA sequence: TGTGCCAGCAGCTTTGATAAGGGACGTAATGAAAAACTGTTTTTT. Variable domain in full (rest from reference TRBV7-2 and TRBJ1-4): GAGVSQSPSNKVTEKGKDVELRCDPISGHTALYWYRQSLGQGLEFLIYFQGNSAPDKSGLPSDRFSAERTGGSVSTLTIQRTQQEDSAVYLCASSFDKGRNEKLFFGSGTQLSVL.

This chain joins TRBV10-3 and TRBJ1-6; 9 bases align to TRBD1. This CDR3 spans 14 amino acids. V lost 6 bases, J lost 5 bases, and 2 bases stayed unmatched. Germline CDR1 and CDR2: ENHRY and SYGVKD. In nucleotides, the CDR3 is TGTGCCATCAGCAGACAGGGGGATAATTCACCCCTCCACTTT. It encodes CAISRQGDNSPLHF.

V is TRBV6-5 and J is TRBJ2-7, with D unclear. Germline V CDR1 and CDR2: MNHEY, SVGAGI. This CDR3 is built from 13 residues. The germline V and J ends were trimmed by 6 bases and 0 bases, with 9 bases remaining between them. CDR3 loop: CASSSFSSYEQYF. CDR3 nucleotide sequence: TGTGCCAGCAGCAGTTTTTCCTCCTACGAGCAGTACTTC.

This clone appeared a few times. Other DNA sequences in the same sample also yield this CDR3. The chain carries TRBV6-5 and TRBJ1-1; 8 positions agree with TRBD1. Germline lookup yields CDR1 MNHEY and CDR2 SVGAGI. The CDR3 runs 12 residues. After removal of 6 bases from V and 11 bases from J, the junction contained 8 bases not matched to a gene. CDR3 protein: CASREQGAQAFF. CDR3 DNA sequence: TGTGCCAGCAGAGAGCAGGGGGCGCAGGCTTTCTTT.